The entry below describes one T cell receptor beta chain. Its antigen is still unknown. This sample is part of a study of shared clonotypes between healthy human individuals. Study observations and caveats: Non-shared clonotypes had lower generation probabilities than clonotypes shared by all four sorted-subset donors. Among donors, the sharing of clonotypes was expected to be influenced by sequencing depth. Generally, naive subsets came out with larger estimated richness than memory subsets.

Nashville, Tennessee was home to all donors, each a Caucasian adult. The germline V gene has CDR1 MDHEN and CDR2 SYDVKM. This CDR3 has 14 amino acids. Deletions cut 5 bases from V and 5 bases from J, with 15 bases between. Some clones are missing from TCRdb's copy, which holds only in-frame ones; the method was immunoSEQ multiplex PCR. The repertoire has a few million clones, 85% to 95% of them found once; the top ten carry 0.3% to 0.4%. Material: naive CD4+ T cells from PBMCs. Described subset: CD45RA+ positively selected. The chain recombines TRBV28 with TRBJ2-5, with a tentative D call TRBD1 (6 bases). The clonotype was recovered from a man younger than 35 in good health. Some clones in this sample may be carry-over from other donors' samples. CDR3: CASSEPGVGETQYF. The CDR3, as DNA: TGTGCCAGCAGTGAACCAGGGGTGGGGGAGACCCAGTACTTC.